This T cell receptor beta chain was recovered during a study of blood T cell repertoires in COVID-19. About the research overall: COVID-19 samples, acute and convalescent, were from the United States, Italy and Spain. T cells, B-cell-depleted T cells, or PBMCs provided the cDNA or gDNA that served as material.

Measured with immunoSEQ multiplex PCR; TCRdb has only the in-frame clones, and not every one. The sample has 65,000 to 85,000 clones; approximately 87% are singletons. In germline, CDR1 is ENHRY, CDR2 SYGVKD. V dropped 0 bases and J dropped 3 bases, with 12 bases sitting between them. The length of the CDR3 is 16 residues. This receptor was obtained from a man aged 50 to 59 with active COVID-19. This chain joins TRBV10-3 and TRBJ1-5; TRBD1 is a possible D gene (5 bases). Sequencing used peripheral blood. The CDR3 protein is CAISESGAGVNQPQHF. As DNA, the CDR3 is TGTGCCATCAGTGAGTCAGGGGCGGGGGTCAATCAGCCCCAGCATTTT.